Following are 4 T cell receptor beta chains from one sample sequenced in a study of T-cell reconstitution after alpha-beta-depleted transplantation in children. TCRbeta library preparation incorporated unique molecular identifiers. TCRdb fed the PCR reads into MiXCR, producing one record per CDR3 protein. There are around 410,000 distinct CDR3 sequences in the sample; roughly a tenth occur only once, and 4.5% to 6.5% lies in the top ten. Sequences were derived from PBMCs from the stem cell graft donor, sampled from the stem cell graft. Source of these receptors: a human donor who donated a stem cell graft to a child with acute myeloid leukemia.

As to this clonotype: This may stem from a read error, because a much larger clone lies one nucleotide away. The chain links TRBV5-4 to TRBJ1-2; D remains ambiguous. Germline V CDR1 and CDR2: SGHNT, YYREEE (reference sequence). CDR3 length: 13 amino acids. CDR3: CASSLGSAYGDTF. Written as DNA, the CDR3 is TGTGCCAGCAGCTTGGGGTCCGCTTATGGCGACACCTTC. Combining the CDR3 with reference TRBV5-4 and TRBJ1-2 gives the whole variable domain ETGVTQSPTHLIKTRGQQVTLRCSSQSGHNTVSWYQQALGQGPQFIFQYYREEENGRGNFPPRFSGLQFPNYSSELNVNALELDDSALYLCASSLGSAYGDTFGSGTRLTVV.

This clonotype has at least ten counts. This chain connects TRBV7-2 to TRBJ2-5; TRBD2 matches at 7 bases. V lost 4 bases to trimming and J lost 5 bases; unmatched junction nucleotides: 10. Germline assignment: CDR1 SGHTA and CDR2 FQGNSA. The CDR3 contains 15 residues. DNA of the CDR3: TGTGCCAGCAGCTCCCCTAGCGGCAGGGTGGAGACCCAGTACTTC. As protein: CASSSPSGRVETQYF.

This clonotype turned up a few times. J is TRBJ2-1 and V is TRBV5-1; D is ambiguous. From germline, CDR1 is SGHRS and CDR2 YFSETQ. The CDR3 loop spans 17 amino acids. V was clipped by 5 bases and J by 0 bases, with 18 bases between them. The CDR3 loop reads CASRVGARPSSYNEQFF. The CDR3 region has the DNA TGCGCCAGCAGGGTTGGCGCTAGGCCGAGCTCCTACAATGAGCAGTTCTTC.

This clonotype turned up a few times. The CDR3 reads CASSSSGTGSAFF. In DNA form, the CDR3 reads TGTGCCAGCAGCTCCTCCGGGACAGGGTCGGCTTTCTTT. The rearrangement links TRBV7-9 to TRBJ1-1; 9 bases agree with TRBD1. This CDR3 is built from 13 residues. V was clipped by 4 bases and J by 11 bases; unmatched bases: 8. The V gene's germline CDR1 is SEHNR and CDR2 FQNEAQ (reference sequence).